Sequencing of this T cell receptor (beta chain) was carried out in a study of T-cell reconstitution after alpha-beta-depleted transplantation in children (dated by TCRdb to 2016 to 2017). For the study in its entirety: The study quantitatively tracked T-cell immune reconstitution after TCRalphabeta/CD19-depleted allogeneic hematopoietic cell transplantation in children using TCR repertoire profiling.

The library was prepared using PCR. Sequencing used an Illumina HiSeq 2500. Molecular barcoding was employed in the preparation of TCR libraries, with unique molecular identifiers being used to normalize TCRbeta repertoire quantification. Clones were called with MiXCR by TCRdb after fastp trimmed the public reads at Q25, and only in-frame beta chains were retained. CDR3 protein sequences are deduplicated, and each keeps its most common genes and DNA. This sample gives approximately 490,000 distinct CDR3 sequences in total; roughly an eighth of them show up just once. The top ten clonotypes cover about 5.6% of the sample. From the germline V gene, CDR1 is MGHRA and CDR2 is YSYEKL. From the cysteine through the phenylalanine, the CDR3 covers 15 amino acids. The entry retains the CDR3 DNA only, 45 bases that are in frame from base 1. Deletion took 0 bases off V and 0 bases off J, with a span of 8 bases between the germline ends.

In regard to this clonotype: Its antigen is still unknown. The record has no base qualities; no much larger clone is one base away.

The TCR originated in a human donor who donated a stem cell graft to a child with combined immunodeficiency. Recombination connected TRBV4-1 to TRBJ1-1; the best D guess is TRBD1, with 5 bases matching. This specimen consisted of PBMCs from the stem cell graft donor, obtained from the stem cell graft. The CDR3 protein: CASSQEGALNTEAFF. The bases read TGCGCCAGCAGCCAAGAAGGGGCACTGAACACTGAAGCTTTCTTT.